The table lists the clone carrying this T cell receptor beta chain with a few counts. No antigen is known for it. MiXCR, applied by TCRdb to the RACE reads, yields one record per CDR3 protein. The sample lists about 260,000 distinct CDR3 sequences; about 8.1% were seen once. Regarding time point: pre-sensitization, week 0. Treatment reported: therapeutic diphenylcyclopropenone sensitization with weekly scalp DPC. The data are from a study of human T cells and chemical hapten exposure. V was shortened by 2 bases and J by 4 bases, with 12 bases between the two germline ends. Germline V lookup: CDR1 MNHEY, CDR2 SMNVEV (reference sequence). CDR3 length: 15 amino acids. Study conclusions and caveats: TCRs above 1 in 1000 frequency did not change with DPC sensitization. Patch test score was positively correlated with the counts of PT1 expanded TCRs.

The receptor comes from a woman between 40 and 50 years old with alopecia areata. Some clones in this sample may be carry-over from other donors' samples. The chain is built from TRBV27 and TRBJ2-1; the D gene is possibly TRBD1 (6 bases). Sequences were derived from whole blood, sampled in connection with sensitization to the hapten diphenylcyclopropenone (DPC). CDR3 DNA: TGTGCCAGCAGTTTACTGGCAGGGGATTACAATGAGCAGTTCTTC. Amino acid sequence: CASSLLAGDYNEQFF.